This T cell receptor (beta chain) appears in the sequencing data of a study of Tregs in tolerant kidney transplant recipients. Generated by immunoSEQ multiplex PCR, the TCRdb table keeps only in-frame clones and is missing some. The top ten hold 0.46% of the sample, which has approximately 93,000 clones, over 85% seen once. The sample holds one count of this clone. The ends lost 0 bases at V and 5 bases at J; junction bases unmatched: 5. Germline CDR1 is SGHRS and CDR2 is YFSETQ. This CDR3 contains 15 residues. The chain employs TRBV5-1 and TRBJ2-3; 8 nucleotides line up with TRBD2. The TCR sequence derives from a human donor who received a combined kidney and bone marrow transplant. Sequences were derived from CD4+ T cells from blood, sampled before the transplant. CDR3 amino acids: CASSLAPGGIDTQYF. CDR3 DNA sequence: TGCGCCAGCAGCTTGGCCCCGGGGGGGATAGATACGCAGTATTTT.